These 5 T cell receptor beta chains were all obtained from the same sample, sequenced in a study of T cell responses to AZD1222 COVID-19 vaccine. Using immunoSEQ multiplex PCR, the repertoire was profiled, and TCRdb retains in-frame clones only, with some absent. Among some 98,000 clones listed, almost 90% were seen once. The material was peripheral blood, obtained 28 days after the second AZD1222 dose. The origin of the receptors is an adult who received the AZD1222 COVID-19 vaccine.

The chain links TRBV7-9 to TRBJ1-1; D may be TRBD1 (5 bases). Germline CDR1 SEHNR, CDR2 FQNEAQ (reference sequence). Trimming stripped 4 bases from V and 5 bases from J, with 14 bases between. This CDR3 contains 14 residues. CDR3 in DNA: TGTGCCAGCAGCTCACTCGGGGCCTCAACTGAAGCTTTCTTT. It translates to CASSSLGASTEAFF.

DNA of the CDR3: TGTGCCAGCAGTGACAGGTTGAGCTCCTACAATGAGCAGTTCTTC. It encodes CASSDRLSSYNEQFF. The V call is TRBV6-1, the J call TRBJ2-1, with unresolved D. This CDR3 is built from 15 residues. The V end was cut by 3 bases, the J end by 0 bases, with 9 bases between. CDR1 and CDR2 from the germline V gene are MNHNS and SASEGT.

The chain recombines TRBV3-1 (or the pseudogene TRBV3-2) with TRBJ1-3; perhaps TRBD1 as D (6 bases). Between the trimmed V and J ends, which lost 1 base and 1 base, there was a span of 11 bases. Germline V gene sequence: CDR1 LGHDT, CDR2 YNNKEL (reference sequence). This CDR3 has 16 residues. The DNA for the CDR3 is TGTGCCAGCAGCCAAGTGAGGGGGGCGTCTGGAAACACCATATATTTT. Translated, it gives CASSQVRGASGNTIYF.

The chain has TRBV4-1 and TRBJ1-2; 7 bases align to TRBD1. Germline CDR1 is MGHRA and CDR2 is YSYEKL. This CDR3 has 15 residues. The junction had 9 bases not matched to a gene; V was cut back by 0 bases and J by 8 bases. As DNA, the CDR3 is TGCGCCAGCAGCCAAGATGAGGGGGCGCAAAGAGGCTACACCTTC. Translation: CASSQDEGAQRGYTF.

This clone is labeled as medium-sized. Other DNA sequences in the same sample also yield this CDR3. V usage is TRBV7-3 and J usage is TRBJ2-2, with a tentative D call TRBD1 (6 bases). Germline V gives CDR1 SGHTA, CDR2 FQGTGA. Trimming cost V 1 base and J 5 bases, with 8 bases left between them. This CDR3 has 14 amino acids. CDR3 sequence reads: CASSLIRGTGELFF. CDR3 nucleotide sequence: TGTGCCAGCAGCTTAATAAGGGGGACCGGGGAGCTGTTTTTT.